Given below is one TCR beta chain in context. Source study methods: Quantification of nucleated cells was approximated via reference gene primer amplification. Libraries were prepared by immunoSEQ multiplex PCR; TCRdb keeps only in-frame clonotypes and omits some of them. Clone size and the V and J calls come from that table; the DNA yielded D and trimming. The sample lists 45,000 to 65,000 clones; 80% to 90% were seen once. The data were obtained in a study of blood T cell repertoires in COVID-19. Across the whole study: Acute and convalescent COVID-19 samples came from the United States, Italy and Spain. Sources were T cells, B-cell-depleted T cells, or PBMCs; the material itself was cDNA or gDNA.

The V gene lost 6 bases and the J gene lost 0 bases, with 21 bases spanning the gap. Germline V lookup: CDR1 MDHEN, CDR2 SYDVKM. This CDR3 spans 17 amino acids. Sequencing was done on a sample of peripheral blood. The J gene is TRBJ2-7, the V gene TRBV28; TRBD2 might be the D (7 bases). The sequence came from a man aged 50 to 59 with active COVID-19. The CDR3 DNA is TGTGCCAGCAGGCCTCCACTAGGGGGGGGCCGCTCCTACGAGCAGTACTTC. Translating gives CASRPPLGGGRSYEQYF.